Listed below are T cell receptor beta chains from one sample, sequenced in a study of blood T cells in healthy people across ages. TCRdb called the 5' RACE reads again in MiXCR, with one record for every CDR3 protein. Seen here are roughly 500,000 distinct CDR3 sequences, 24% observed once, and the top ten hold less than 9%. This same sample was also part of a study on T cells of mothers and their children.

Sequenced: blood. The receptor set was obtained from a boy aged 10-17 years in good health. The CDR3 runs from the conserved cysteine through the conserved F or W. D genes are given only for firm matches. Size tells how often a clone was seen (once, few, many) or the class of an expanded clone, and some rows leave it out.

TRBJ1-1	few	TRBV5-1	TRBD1	TGCGCCAGCAGCCGGGGACAGGGTGGTGGTGAAGCTTTCTTT	CASSRGQGGGEAFF
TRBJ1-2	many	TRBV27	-	TGTGCCAGCAGTTTCCGCTATGGCTACACCTTC	CASSFRYGYTF
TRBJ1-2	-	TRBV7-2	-	TGTGCCAGCAGCTTAACACCCCCGGAAGGCTACACCTTC	CASSLTPPEGYTF
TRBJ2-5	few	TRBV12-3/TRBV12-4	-	TGTGCCAGCAGTTTGGGGGATCTGGAGACCCAGTACTTC	CASSLGDLETQYF
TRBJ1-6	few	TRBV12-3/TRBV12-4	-	TGTGCCAGCAGCTGGTGGCGGTATAATTCACCCCTCCACTTT	CASSWWRYNSPLHF
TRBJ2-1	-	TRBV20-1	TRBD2	TGCAGCGCCCTTGGAGGGACTAGGTTAATAAATGAGCAGTTCTTC	CSALGGTRLINEQFF
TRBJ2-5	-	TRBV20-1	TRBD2	TGCAGTGCTAGACCGATAGCGGGGCGCATGGAGACCCAGTACTTC	CSARPIAGRMETQYF
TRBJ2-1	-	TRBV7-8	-	TGTGCCAGCAGCTTAGGGTCCCTTTCCTACAATGAGCAGTTCTTC	CASSLGSLSYNEQFF
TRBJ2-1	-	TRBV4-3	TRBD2	TGCGCCAGCAGCCAGACCGGGACTAGCCCTCGCAATGAGCAGTTCTTC	CASSQTGTSPRNEQFF
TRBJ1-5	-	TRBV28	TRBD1	TGTGCCAGCAGGGGACAGGGCCAGGGGAGCAATCAGCCCCAGCATTTT	CASRGQGQGSNQPQHF
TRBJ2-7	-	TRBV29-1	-	TGCAGCGTTGGGGGGACAACCTACGAGCAGTACTTC	CSVGGTTYEQYF
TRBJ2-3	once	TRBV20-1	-	TGCAGTGCTAGACTTGGCAGCCGGTCAGATACGCAGTATTTT	CSARLGSRSDTQYF
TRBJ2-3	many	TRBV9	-	TGTGCCAGCAGCGTAGGGCTAGCCACAGATACGCAGTATTTT	CASSVGLATDTQYF
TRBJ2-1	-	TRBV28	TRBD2	TGTGCCAGCAGGGCCAGCGGGAGCTCCTACAATGAGCAGTTCTTC	CASRASGSSYNEQFF
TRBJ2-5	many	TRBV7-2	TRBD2	TGTGCCAGCAGCATAAGCGGGAGGGCCGGGGAGACCCAGTACTTC	CASSISGRAGETQYF
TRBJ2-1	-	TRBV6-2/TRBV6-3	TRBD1	TGTGCCAGCAGTTTCCAGACAGGGTTTGCAAGTGAGCAGTTCTTC	CASSFQTGFASEQFF
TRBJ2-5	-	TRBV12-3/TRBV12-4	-	TGTGCCAGCAGTTTCCGGACTCAAGAGACCCAGTACTTC	CASSFRTQETQYF
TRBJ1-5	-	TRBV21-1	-	TGTGCCAGCAGCAAAGAGTGGGCAGTCAATCAGCCCCAGCATTTT	CASSKEWAVNQPQHF
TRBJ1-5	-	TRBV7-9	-	TGTGCCAGCAGCGACGACCCAGGGGCAGTCAATCAGCCCCAGCATTTT	CASSDDPGAVNQPQHF
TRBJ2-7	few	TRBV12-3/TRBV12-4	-	TGTGCCAGCAGTCCATACGGGGGCCCCTACGAGCAGTACTTC	CASSPYGGPYEQYF
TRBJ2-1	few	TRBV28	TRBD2	TGTGCCAGCAGTCCTGACATAGCGGGAGTGGGAGAGCAGTTCTTC	CASSPDIAGVGEQFF